What follows describes a single T cell receptor beta chain. Its antigen is unidentified. The data are from a study of shared clonotypes between healthy human individuals. Overall study results and limits: The small donor group covered limited genetic and exposure diversity.

Healthy and HIV-negative, the adult donors had no recent acute infections or vaccinations. The CDR3 has 15 residues. Losses at the gene ends were 5 bases for V and 1 base for J; bases not matched to a gene: 6. Germline V gene sequence: CDR1 SGHTA, CDR2 FQGTGA. The deep-level immunoSEQ assay was used. The unsorted PBMC sample used ten immunoSEQ deep assay plates. Clones were read by immunoSEQ multiplex PCR, and TCRdb kept only the in-frame ones, dropping some. Among 470,000 or so clones listed, roughly 80% were seen once. The sequence derives from a woman aged 40 to 55 in good health. Some clones in this sample may be carry-over from other donors' samples. The V call is TRBV7-3, the J call TRBJ2-3; 7 bases are shared with TRBD2. Sequencing used PBMCs. CDR3 amino acids: CASSLGLVGTDTQYF. CDR3 nucleotide sequence: TGTGCCAGCAGCCTAGGACTAGTGGGCACAGATACGCAGTATTTT.